Here is one T cell receptor beta chain with its context. Its antigen is undetermined. Repertoires were generated with immunoSEQ multiplex PCR, while TCRdb's copy carries only in-frame clones and drops some. The sample includes 100,000 to 150,000 clones, around 92% of them seen just once. The data derive from a study of T cell responses to AZD1222 COVID-19 vaccine. Study at large: Pooled in the analysis were second doses at about 4 or about 12 weeks.

Regarding the study as a whole: White British people made up most donors, females outnumbered males, and clonal diversity was possibly underestimated. Regions 160-218 and 743-854 dominated among vaccine-associated CD4 TCRs spanning spike. Repertoires were obtained solely post-peak T cell response.

This CDR3 has 18 amino acids. Germline V gene data show CDR1 as SGHTA and CDR2 as FQGNSA. V lost 1 base and J 4 bases, leaving 19 bases between the germline ends. The receptor was isolated from an adult in good health. The sequences come from peripheral blood, collected on day 0 of AZD1222 vaccination. This chain links TRBV7-2 with TRBJ2-2; D might be TRBD1 or TRBD2, each matching 6 bases. CDR3 sequence: CASSLVSVSGGGTGELFF. CDR3 DNA sequence: TGTGCCAGCAGCTTAGTGTCAGTTTCCGGGGGCGGCACCGGGGAGCTGTTTTTT.